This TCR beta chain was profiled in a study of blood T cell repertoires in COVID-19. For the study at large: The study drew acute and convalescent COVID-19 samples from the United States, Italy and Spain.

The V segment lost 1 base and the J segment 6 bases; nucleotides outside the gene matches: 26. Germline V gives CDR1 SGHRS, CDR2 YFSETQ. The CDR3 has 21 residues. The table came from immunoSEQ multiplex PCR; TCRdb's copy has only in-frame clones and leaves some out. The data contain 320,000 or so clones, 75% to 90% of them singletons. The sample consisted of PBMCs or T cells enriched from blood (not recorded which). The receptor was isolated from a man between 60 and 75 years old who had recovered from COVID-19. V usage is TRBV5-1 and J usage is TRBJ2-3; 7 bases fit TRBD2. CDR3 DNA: TGCGCCAGCAGCTTGAGGTCTACTGACCTAGCGGCCCACATACAGTCGGATACGCAGTATTTT. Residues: CASSLRSTDLAAHIQSDTQYF.